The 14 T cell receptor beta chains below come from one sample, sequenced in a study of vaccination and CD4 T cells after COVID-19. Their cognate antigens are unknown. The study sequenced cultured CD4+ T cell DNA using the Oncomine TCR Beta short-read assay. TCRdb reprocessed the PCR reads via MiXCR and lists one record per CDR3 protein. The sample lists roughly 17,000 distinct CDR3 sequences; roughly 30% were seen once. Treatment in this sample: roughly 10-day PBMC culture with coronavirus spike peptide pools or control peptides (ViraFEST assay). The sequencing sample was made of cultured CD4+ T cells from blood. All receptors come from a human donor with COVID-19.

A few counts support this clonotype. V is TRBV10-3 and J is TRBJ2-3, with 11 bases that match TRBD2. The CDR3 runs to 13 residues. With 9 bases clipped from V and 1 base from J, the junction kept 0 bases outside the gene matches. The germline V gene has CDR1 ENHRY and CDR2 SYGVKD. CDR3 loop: CAMTSGGTDTQYF. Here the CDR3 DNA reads TGTGCCATGACTAGCGGGGGCACAGATACGCAGTATTTT.

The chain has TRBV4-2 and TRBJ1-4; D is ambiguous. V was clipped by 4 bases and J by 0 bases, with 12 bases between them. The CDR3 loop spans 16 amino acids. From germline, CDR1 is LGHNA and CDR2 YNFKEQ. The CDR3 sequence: CASSLVPTATNEKLFF. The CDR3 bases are TGTGCCAGCAGCCTAGTCCCAACAGCAACTAATGAAAAACTGTTTTTT.

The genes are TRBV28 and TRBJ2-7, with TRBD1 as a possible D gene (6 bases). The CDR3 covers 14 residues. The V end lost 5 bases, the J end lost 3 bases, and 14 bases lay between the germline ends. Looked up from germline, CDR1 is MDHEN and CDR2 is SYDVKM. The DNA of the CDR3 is TGTGCCAGCAGTGAAGGGGGTCCGGGCTACGAGCAGTACTTC. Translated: CASSEGGPGYEQYF.

CDR3 nucleotide sequence: TGCAGTGCTTCCCAGGGGGGAAGTGAAAAACTGTTTTTT. This codes for CSASQGGSEKLFF. This chain links TRBV20-1 with TRBJ1-4, with 7 nucleotides matching TRBD1. Per the germline V gene, CDR1 is DFQATT and CDR2 is SNEGSKA (reference sequence). CDR3 length equals 13 residues. J lost 7 bases, V lost 5 bases, and 7 bases had no gene match.

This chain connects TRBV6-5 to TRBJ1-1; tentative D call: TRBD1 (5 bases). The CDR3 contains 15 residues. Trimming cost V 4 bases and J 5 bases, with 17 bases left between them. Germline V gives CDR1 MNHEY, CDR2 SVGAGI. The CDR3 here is CASSSGTSSGTEAFF. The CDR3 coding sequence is TGTGCCAGCAGTTCCGGGACTTCTAGTGGGACTGAAGCTTTCTTT.

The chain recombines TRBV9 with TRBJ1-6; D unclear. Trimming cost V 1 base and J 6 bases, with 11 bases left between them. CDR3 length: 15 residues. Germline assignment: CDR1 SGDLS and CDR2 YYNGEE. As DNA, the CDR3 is TGTGCCAGCAGCGTAACCATGGACGGTAATTCACCCCTCCACTTT. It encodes CASSVTMDGNSPLHF.

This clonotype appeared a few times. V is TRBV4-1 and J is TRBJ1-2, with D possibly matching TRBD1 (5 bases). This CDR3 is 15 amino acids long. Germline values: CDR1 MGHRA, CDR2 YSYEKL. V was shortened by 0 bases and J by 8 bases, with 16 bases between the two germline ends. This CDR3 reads CASSQEGGAPPGYTF. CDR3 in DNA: TGCGCCAGCAGCCAAGAAGGAGGGGCACCGCCCGGCTACACCTTC.

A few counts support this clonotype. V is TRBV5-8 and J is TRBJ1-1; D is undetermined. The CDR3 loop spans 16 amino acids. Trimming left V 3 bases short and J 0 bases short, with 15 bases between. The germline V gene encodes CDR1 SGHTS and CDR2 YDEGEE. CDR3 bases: TGTGCCAGCAGCTCACCCTCCGGGAGGATGAACACTGAAGCTTTCTTT. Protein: CASSSPSGRMNTEAFF.

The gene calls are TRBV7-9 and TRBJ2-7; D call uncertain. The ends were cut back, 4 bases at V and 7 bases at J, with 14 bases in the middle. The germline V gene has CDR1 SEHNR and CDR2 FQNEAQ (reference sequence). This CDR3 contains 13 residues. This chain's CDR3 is CASSSGPLGEQYF. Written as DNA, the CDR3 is TGTGCCAGCAGCTCTGGACCGCTGGGGGAGCAGTACTTC. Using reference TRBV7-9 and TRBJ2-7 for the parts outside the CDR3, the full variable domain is DTGVSQNPRHKITKRGQNVTFRCDPISEHNRLYWYRQTLGQGPEFLTYFQNEAQLEKSRLLSDRFSAERPKGSFSTLEIQRTEQGDSAMYLCASSSGPLGEQYFGPGTRLTVT.

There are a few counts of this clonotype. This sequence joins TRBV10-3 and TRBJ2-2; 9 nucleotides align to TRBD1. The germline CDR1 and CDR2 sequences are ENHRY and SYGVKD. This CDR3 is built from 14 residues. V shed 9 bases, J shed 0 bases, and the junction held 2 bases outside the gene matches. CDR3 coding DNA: TGTGCCATACGGACAGGGGCGAACACCGGGGAGCTGTTTTTT. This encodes CAIRTGANTGELFF.

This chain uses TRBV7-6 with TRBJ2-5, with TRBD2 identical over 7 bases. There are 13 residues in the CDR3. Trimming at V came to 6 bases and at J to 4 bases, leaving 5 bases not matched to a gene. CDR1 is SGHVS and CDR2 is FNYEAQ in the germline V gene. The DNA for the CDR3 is TGTGCCAGCAGAGGGAGGGAGGGAGAGACCCAGTACTTC. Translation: CASRGREGETQYF.

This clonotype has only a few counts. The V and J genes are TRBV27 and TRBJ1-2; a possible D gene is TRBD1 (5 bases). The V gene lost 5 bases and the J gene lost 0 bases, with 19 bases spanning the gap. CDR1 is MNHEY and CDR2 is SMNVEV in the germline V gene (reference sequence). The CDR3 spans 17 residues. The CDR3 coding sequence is TGTGCCAGCAGTCCTCGCCAGGGCTTAACCTCTAACTATGGCTACACCTTC. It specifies CASSPRQGLTSNYGYTF.

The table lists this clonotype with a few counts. The CDR3 DNA follows: TGCAGTGCTAGAGTTCCGGGAACGGCGTTAACTGGTGGCTACACCTTC. Amino acids: CSARVPGTALTGGYTF. The chain links TRBV20-1 to TRBJ1-2; D remains ambiguous. This CDR3 has 16 amino acids. Germline V gene data show CDR1 as DFQATT and CDR2 as SNEGSKA (reference sequence). Trimming shortened V by 1 base and J by 7 bases, and 22 bases separated the two germline ends.

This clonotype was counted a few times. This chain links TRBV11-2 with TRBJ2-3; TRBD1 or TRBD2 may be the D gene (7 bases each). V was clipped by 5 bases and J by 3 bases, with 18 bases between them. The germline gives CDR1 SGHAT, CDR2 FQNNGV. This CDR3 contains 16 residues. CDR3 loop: CASSQQGGRATDTQYF. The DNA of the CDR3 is TGTGCCAGCAGCCAGCAGGGGGGGAGGGCAACAGATACGCAGTATTTT.